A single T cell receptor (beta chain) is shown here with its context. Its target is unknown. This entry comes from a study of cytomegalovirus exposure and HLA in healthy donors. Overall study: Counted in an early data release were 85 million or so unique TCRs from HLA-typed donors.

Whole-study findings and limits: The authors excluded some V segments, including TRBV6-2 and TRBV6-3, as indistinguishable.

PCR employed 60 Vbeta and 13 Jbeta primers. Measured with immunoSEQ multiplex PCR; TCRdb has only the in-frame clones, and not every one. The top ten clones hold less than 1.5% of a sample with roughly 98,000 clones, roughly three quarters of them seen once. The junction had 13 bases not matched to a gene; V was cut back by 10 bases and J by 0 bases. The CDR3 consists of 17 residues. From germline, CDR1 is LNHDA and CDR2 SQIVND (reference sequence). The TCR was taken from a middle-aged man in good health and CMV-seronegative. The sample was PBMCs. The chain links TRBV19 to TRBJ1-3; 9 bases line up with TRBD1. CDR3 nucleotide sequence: TGTGCCACGAAACGGGACAGGGATTTTCCCTCTGGAAACACCATATATTTT. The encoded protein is CATKRDRDFPSGNTIYF.